This TCR beta chain came from a study of blood T cell repertoires in COVID-19. Whole-study context: Samples taken during acute and convalescent COVID-19 were collected in the United States, Italy and Spain. T cells, B-cell-depleted T cells, or PBMCs provided the cDNA or gDNA that served as material.

Methods used by the authors: Amplifying reference gene primers gave estimates of nucleated cell counts. Assay used: immunoSEQ multiplex PCR; TCRdb lists only in-frame clones, some missing. V, J and clone size reflect that table, while D and trimming were determined from the DNA. The sample lists roughly 300,000 clones, 88% occurring once. V lost 2 bases and J lost 3; bases outside the gene matches: 7. The CDR3 totals 16 residues. CDR1 is MNHEY, CDR2 SVGEGT, per germline. The sequencing input was peripheral blood. V usage is TRBV6-2 or TRBV6-3 and J usage is TRBJ2-3; 8 bases are a match to TRBD2. This clonotype was obtained from a man aged 18 to 30 with active or convalescent COVID-19. In nucleotides, the CDR3 is TGTGCCAGCAGTTACGAGATTCGACTAGCGACAGATACGCAGTATTTT. Amino acids: CASSYEIRLATDTQYF.